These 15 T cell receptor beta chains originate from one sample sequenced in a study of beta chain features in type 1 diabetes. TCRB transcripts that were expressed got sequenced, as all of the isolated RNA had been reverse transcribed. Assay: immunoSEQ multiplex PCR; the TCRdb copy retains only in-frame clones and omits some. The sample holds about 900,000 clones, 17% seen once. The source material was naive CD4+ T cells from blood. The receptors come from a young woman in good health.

The CDR3 DNA sequence: TGCGCCAGCAGCCTCCCAACAGGGGGAGAATTCGAGACCCAGTACTTC. It yields the protein CASSLPTGGEFETQYF. The chain links TRBV5-1 to TRBJ2-5; 8 bases map to TRBD1. This CDR3 spans 16 amino acids. Germline assignment: CDR1 SGHRS and CDR2 YFSETQ. Trimming took 4 bases from V and 5 from J; bases not matched to a gene: 13.

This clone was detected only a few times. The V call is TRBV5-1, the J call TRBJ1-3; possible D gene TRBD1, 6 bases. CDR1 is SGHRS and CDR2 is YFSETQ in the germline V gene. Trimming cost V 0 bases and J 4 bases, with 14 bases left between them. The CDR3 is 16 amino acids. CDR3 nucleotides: TGCGCCAGCAGCTTGGTTCGGGACACAGGAGGAAACACCATATATTTT. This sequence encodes CASSLVRDTGGNTIYF.

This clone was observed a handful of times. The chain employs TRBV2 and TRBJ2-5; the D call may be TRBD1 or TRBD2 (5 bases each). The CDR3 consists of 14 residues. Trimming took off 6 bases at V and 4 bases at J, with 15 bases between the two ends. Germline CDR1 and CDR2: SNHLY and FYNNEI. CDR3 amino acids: CASSLGRLGETQYF. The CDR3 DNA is TGTGCCAGCAGCCTGGGACGCCTGGGAGAGACCCAGTACTTC.

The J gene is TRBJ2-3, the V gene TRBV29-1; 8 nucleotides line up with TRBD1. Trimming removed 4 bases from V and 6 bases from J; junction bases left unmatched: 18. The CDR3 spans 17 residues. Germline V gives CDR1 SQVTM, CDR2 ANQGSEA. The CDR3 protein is CSVGGIDRGLTGDTQYF. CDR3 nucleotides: TGCAGCGTTGGTGGGATAGACAGGGGCCTTACCGGGGATACGCAGTATTTT.

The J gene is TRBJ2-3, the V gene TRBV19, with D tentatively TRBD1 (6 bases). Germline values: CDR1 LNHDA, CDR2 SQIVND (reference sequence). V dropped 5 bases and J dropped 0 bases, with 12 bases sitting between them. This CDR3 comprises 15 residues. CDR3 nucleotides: TGTGCCAGTAGTCCCATACAGGGTAGCACAGATACGCAGTATTTT. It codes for CASSPIQGSTDTQYF. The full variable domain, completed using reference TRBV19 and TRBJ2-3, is DGGITQSPKYLFRKEGQNVTLSCEQNLNHDAMYWYRQDPGQGLRLIYYSQIVNDFQKGDIAEGYSVSREKKESFPLTVTSAQKNPTAFYLCASSPIQGSTDTQYFGPGTRLTVL.

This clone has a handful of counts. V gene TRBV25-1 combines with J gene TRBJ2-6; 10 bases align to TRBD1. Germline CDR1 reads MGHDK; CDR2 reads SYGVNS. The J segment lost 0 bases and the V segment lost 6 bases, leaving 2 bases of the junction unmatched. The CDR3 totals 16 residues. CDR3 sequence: CASRRDRGSGANVLTF. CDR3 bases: TGTGCCAGCAGGAGGGACAGGGGCTCTGGGGCCAACGTCCTGACTTTC.

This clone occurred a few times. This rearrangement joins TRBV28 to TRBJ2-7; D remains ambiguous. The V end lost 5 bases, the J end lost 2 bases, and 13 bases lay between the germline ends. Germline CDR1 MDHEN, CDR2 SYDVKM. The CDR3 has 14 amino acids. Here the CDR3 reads CASSRAPVPYEQYF. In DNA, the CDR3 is TGTGCCAGCAGTCGGGCTCCGGTCCCCTACGAGCAGTACTTC.

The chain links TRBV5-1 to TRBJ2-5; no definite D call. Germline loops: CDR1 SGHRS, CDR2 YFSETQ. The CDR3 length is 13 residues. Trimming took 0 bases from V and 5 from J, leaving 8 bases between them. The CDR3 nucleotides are TGCGCCAGCAGCTTGGCAGCGCGGGAGACCCAGTACTTC. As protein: CASSLAARETQYF.

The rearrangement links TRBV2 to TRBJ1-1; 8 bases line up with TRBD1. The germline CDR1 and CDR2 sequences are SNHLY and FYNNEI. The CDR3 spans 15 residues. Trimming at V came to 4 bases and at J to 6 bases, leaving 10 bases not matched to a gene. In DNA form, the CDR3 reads TGTGCCAGCAGTGGGACAGGGAGGGGTATCCCTGAAGCTTTCTTT. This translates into CASSGTGRGIPEAFF. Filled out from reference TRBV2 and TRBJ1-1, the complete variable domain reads EPEVTQTPSHQVTQMGQEVILRCVPISNHLYFYWYRQILGQKVEFLVSFYNNEISEKSEIFDDQFSVERPDGSNFTLKIRSTKLEDSAMYFCASSGTGRGIPEAFFGQGTRLTVV.

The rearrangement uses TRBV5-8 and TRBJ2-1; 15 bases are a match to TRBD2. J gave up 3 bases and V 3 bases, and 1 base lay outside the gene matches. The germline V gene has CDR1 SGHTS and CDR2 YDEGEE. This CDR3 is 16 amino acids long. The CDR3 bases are TGTGCCAGCAGCTGGACTAGCGGGAGGGACTACAATGAGCAGTTCTTC. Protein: CASSWTSGRDYNEQFF.

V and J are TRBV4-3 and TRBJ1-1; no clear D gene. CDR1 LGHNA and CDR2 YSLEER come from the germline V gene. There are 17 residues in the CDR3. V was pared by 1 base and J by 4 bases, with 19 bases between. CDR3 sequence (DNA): TGCGCCAGCAGCCAAGGTTTAGACATCGCCCTGAGCACTGAAGCTTTCTTT. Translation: CASSQGLDIALSTEAFF.

The CDR3 is CASSQGREQPQHF. CDR3 in DNA: TGTGCCAGCTCTCAGGGGAGGGAGCAGCCCCAGCATTTT. The J gene is TRBJ1-5, the V gene TRBV2, with D possibly matching TRBD1 (6 bases). Trimming removed 8 bases from V and 7 bases from J, with 15 bases in between. CDR3 length: 13 residues. The germline V gene has CDR1 SNHLY and CDR2 FYNNEI. Based on the CDR3 plus reference TRBV2 and TRBJ1-5, the full variable domain is EPEVTQTPSHQVTQMGQEVILRCVPISNHLYFYWYRQILGQKVEFLVSFYNNEISEKSEIFDDQFSVERPDGSNFTLKIRSTKLEDSAMYFCASSQGREQPQHFGDGTRLSIL.

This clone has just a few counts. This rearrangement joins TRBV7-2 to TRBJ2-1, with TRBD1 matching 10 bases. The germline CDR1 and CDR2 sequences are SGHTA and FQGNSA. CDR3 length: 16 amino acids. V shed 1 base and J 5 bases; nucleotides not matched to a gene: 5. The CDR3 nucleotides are TGTGCCAGCAGCTTAGTGCGACAGGGGGCTGACAATGAGCAGTTCTTC. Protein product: CASSLVRQGADNEQFF.

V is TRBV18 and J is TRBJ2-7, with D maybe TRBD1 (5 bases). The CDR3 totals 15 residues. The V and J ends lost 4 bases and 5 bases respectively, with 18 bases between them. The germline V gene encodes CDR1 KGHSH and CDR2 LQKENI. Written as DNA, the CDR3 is TGTGCCAGCTCACGCGCCGCCCAGGGCCGCAACGAGCAGTACTTC. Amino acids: CASSRAAQGRNEQYF.

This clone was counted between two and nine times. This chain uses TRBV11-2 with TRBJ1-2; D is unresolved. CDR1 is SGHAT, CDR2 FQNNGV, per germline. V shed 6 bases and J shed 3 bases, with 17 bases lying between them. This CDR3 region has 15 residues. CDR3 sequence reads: CASSLGRPSDYGYTF. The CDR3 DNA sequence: TGTGCCAGCAGTCTTGGGCGCCCGTCGGACTATGGCTACACCTTC. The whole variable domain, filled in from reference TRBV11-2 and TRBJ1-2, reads EAGVAQSPRYKIIEKRQSVAFWCNPISGHATLYWYQQILGQGPKLLIQFQNNGVVDDSQLPKDRFSAERLKGVDSTLKIQPAKLEDSAVYLCASSLGRPSDYGYTFGSGTRLTVV.